This TCR beta chain is drawn from a study of tumor-infiltrating lymphocytes in primary liver carcinoma. A note on this clonotype: Likely a read error: the CDR3 ends without its conserved phenylalanine or tryptophan.

The study co-extracted DNA and RNA from 20-30 mg of unsorted bulk tissue. Researchers took samples from five separate regions of each tumor. A constant-region primer primed TCR beta cDNA synthesis from roughly 520 ng of total RNA. Three nested multiplex PCR rounds of slightly modified ARM-PCR generated TCR beta libraries. TRBV1-TRBV30 forward primers paired with a C-beta reverse primer drove the first two PCR rounds, about 9 cycles each. TCRdb re-called the multiplex PCR reads with MiXCR, one entry per CDR3 protein. This repertoire shows 95,000 to 100,000 distinct CDR3 sequences, more than 65% found once; its top ten account for more than 10%. CDR1 and CDR2 (germline): ENHRY, SYGVKD. The CDR3 sequence is 12 residues long.

The clonotype originates from a woman aged 55-69 years with primary liver carcinoma and hepatitis B virus infection. The rearrangement links TRBV10-3 to TRBJ1-5; unclear D gene. The sample consisted of liver tumor tissue from sampling region 2. Described subset: tumor region T2, inferior pole. CDR3 amino acids: CAISETNQPQHL. The CDR3 nucleotides are TGTGCTATCAGTGAGACGAATCAGCCCCAGCATTTA.